This entry lists 10 T cell receptor beta chains sequenced from one sample in a study of T cell clonotyping in hematopoietic cell transplantation. The repertoire was sequenced with immunoSEQ multiplex PCR; TCRdb's copy has only in-frame clones and lacks some. The sample lists approximately 17,000 clones, around 55% seen once, with 12% in the top ten. The sample here was PBMCs, taken 30 days after allogeneic stem cell transplant. The receptors originated from a male patient aged 45-59 years who had an allogeneic stem cell transplant from an unrelated donor, so T cells may come from the graft donor. Some clones in this sample may be carry-over from other donors' samples.

This rearrangement joins TRBV28 to TRBJ2-7, with D possibly being TRBD1 (6 bases). V lost 10 bases and J 4 bases, leaving 17 bases between the germline ends. In germline, CDR1 is MDHEN, CDR2 SYDVKM. This CDR3 spans 13 amino acids. The CDR3 DNA follows: TGTGCCATAGAAAACAGGGATAAGTACGAGCAGTACTTC. As protein: CAIENRDKYEQYF.

This chain links TRBV7-2 with TRBJ1-6; weak D call: TRBD1 (6 bases). Germline V gene lookup returns CDR1 SGHTA and CDR2 FQGNSA. Trimming removed 1 base at V and 5 bases at J, with 12 bases between. The CDR3 loop spans 16 amino acids. The CDR3 DNA follows: TGTGCCAGCAGCTTAGGTAGACAGGAGAATAATTCACCCCTCCACTTT. It codes for CASSLGRQENNSPLHF. The variable domain in full, with the rest retrieved from reference TRBV7-2 and TRBJ1-6, is GAGVSQSPSNKVTEKGKDVELRCDPISGHTALYWYRQSLGQGLEFLIYFQGNSAPDKSGLPSDRFSAERTGGSVSTLTIQRTQQEDSAVYLCASSLGRQENNSPLHFGNGTRLTVT.

CDR3 protein: CASSEDPRLAGGRDTQYF. In DNA, the CDR3 is TGTGCCAGCAGTGAAGACCCCAGACTAGCGGGAGGGAGGGATACGCAGTATTTT. The V and J genes are TRBV25-1 and TRBJ2-3; TRBD2 matches 14 bases. The CDR3 contains 18 residues. V lost 2 bases, J lost 6 bases, and 10 bases stayed unmatched. CDR1 MGHDK and CDR2 SYGVNS come from the germline V gene. Looking up the rest from reference TRBV25-1 and TRBJ2-3 gives the full variable domain: EADIYQTPRYLVIGTGKKITLECSQTMGHDKMYWYQQDPGMELHLIHYSYGVNSTEKGDLSSESTVSRIRTEHFPLTLESARPSHTSQYLCASSEDPRLAGGRDTQYFGPGTRLTVL.

This chain joins TRBV25-1 and TRBJ2-5; 8 bases match TRBD1. The CDR3 length is 13 residues. Germline CDR1 and CDR2: MGHDK and SYGVNS. Losses at the gene ends were 4 bases for V and 3 bases for J; bases not matched to a gene: 1. The CDR3 DNA is TGTGCCAGCAGTGTACAGGGGGAAGAGACCCAGTACTTC. Protein: CASSVQGEETQYF.

This chain connects TRBV30 to TRBJ2-3, with D hard to call. Germline V CDR1 and CDR2: GTSNPN, SVGIG (reference sequence). V was cut by 0 bases and J by 0 bases, with 1 base left in between. The CDR3 runs 12 residues. CDR3 in DNA: TGTGCCTGGAGTGTAAGCACAGATACGCAGTATTTT. Translating gives CAWSVSTDTQYF. Based on the CDR3 plus reference TRBV30 and TRBJ2-3, the full variable domain is SQTIHQWPATLVQPVGSPLSLECTVEGTSNPNLYWYRQAAGRGLQLLFYSVGIGQISSEVPQNLSASRPQDRQFILSSKKLLLSDSGFYLCAWSVSTDTQYFGPGTRLTVL.

This sequence joins TRBV25-1 and TRBJ2-1, with D uncertain. V was shortened by 5 bases and J by 6 bases, with 14 bases between the two germline ends. There are 14 residues in the CDR3. From germline, CDR1 is MGHDK and CDR2 SYGVNS. CDR3 nucleotide sequence: TGTGCCAGCAGTACTATGGGTAGGGTCAATGAGCAGTTCTTC. Protein product: CASSTMGRVNEQFF.

V usage is TRBV5-1 and J usage is TRBJ2-3, with D possibly called TRBD1 or TRBD2 (6 bases each). There are 16 residues in the CDR3. V gave up 2 bases and J gave up 0 bases, with 13 bases separating them. CDR1 and CDR2 (germline): SGHRS, YFSETQ. In DNA, the CDR3 is TGCGCCAGCAGCTTCTCGGGGGCGCCTAGCACAGATACGCAGTATTTT. Translating it yields CASSFSGAPSTDTQYF.

This clone was picked up a small number of times. This chain connects TRBV30 to TRBJ1-6, with D possibly being TRBD1 (6 bases). Germline CDR1 and CDR2: GTSNPN and SVGIG (reference sequence). The CDR3 is made up of 14 amino acids. V dropped 0 bases and J dropped 9 bases, with 12 bases sitting between them. The CDR3 DNA sequence: TGTGCCTGGAGTGTAGGGGGGTTCGGTTCACCCCTCCACTTT. It codes for CAWSVGGFGSPLHF.

The chain has TRBV28 and TRBJ1-3, with D possibly matching TRBD1 (6 bases). The V and J ends lost 5 bases and 0 bases respectively, with 14 bases between them. This CDR3 is 16 amino acids long. Germline values: CDR1 MDHEN, CDR2 SYDVKM. The CDR3 nucleotides read TGTGCCAGCAGTCCCCAACAGGGTTACTCTGGAAACACCATATATTTT. Translated: CASSPQQGYSGNTIYF.

This clone is judged medium-sized. The same CDR3 arises from other DNA sequences in this sample as well. This chain joins TRBV29-1 and TRBJ1-2; D ambiguous. The germline V gene encodes CDR1 SQVTM and CDR2 ANQGSEA. Trimming shortened V by 3 bases and J by 4 bases, and 3 bases separated the two germline ends. This CDR3 has 10 amino acids. The CDR3 here is CSVEGYGYTF. The CDR3 nucleotides are TGCAGCGTTGAGGGCTATGGCTACACCTTC.